A selection of T cell receptor beta chains follows, all from one sample in a study of shared clonotypes between healthy human individuals. TCRdb's copy holds only in-frame clones and misses some; the assay was immunoSEQ multiplex PCR. The sample includes some 240,000 clones, 60% to 80% of them seen just once. The sample taken for sequencing was memory CD4+ T cells sorted from blood. Receptors originate from a man aged 25 to 40 in good health. Each CDR3 is given with its conserved first and last residue. D genes are given only for firm matches. The size entry is marked missing in some rows and otherwise reads once, few, many or a size class.

TGTGCCAGCAGGTTGGCAGTCCTTGACAATGAGCAGTTCTTC	CASRLAVLDNEQFF	TRBV27	TRBJ2-1	.	.
TGCGCCAGCAGCTTGGCCCCTGGGCAGCTTTTATACGAGCAGTACTTC	CASSLAPGQLLYEQYF	TRBV5-1	TRBJ2-7	.	.
TGTGCCAGTAGTAAGGGCCAAACCGCTAACTATGGCTACACCTTC	CASSKGQTANYGYTF	TRBV19	TRBJ1-2	.	many
TGCGCCAGCGGGATAACGTTCCAAGAGACCCAGTACTTC	CASGITFQETQYF	TRBV5-1	TRBJ2-5	.	.
TGTGCCAGCAGCTTAGCGGGACTACACACAGATACGCAGTATTTT	CASSLAGLHTDTQYF	TRBV7-2	TRBJ2-3	TRBD2	.
TGTGCCAGCAGCAGACAGGGGGCGAGCACAGATACGCAGTATTTT	CASSRQGASTDTQYF	TRBV5-6	TRBJ2-3	TRBD1	once
TGTGCCAGCACAGTCGTTTTTCAGAACACTGAAGCTTTCTTT	CASTVVFQNTEAFF	TRBV6-1	TRBJ1-1	.	.
TGTGCCAGCAGTTCGTACAGGGGGCTTGGGGAGCAGTACTTC	CASSSYRGLGEQYF	TRBV6-5	TRBJ2-7	TRBD1	once
TGTGCCACCAGCAGAGAGACAGTTATACCCGGGGAGCTGTTTTTT	CATSRETVIPGELFF	TRBV15	TRBJ2-2	.	few
TGTGCCAGTAGTTTGGGACTCGCTGACGAGCAGTACTTC	CASSLGLADEQYF	TRBV19	TRBJ2-7	.	few
TGCGCCAGCAGGAAGGCCCTCAGCTCCTACGAGCAGTACTTC	CASRKALSSYEQYF	TRBV10-2	TRBJ2-7	.	.
TGTGCCAGCAGTTTGGGCGGCGGAGGCTACACCTTC	CASSLGGGGYTF	TRBV6-5	TRBJ1-2	.	once
TGCGCCAGCAGCTTGGGGGTGGGAGGAAACCCAAGCACAGATACGCAGTATTTT	CASSLGVGGNPSTDTQYF	TRBV5-1	TRBJ2-3	.	few
TGTGCCAGCAGCTTAAGGGCAAACTGGGGCACAGATACGCAGTATTTT	CASSLRANWGTDTQYF	TRBV5-4	TRBJ2-3	.	.
TGTGCCAGCAGCTTAGATGCAGTGAACACTGAAGCTTTCTTT	CASSLDAVNTEAFF	TRBV7-8	TRBJ1-1	.	.
TGTGCCAGCAGCCCGTCGACTACTTTTGCAGAGACCCAGTACTTC	CASSPSTTFAETQYF	TRBV7-2	TRBJ2-5	.	.
TGTGCCAGCAGTGAAGGTGGCGGAAACACCATATATTTT	CASSEGGGNTIYF	TRBV6-1	TRBJ1-3	.	.
TGTGCCACCAGCAGAGTTAGCGGGAGGGCCCGGGAGACCCAGTACTTC	CATSRVSGRARETQYF	TRBV15	TRBJ2-5	TRBD2	.
TGTGCCAGCAGCTCCCTAGCGGGAGTACATGAGCAGTTCTTC	CASSSLAGVHEQFF	TRBV7-9	TRBJ2-1	TRBD2	.
TGTGCCAGCAGCTTAGGTCCGGGACTAAGGAATGAGCAGTTCTTC	CASSLGPGLRNEQFF	TRBV5-5	TRBJ2-1	TRBD2	.
TGTGCCTGGAGTGTAAACGGCCAGCCCCAGCATTTT	CAWSVNGQPQHF	TRBV30	TRBJ1-5	.	.
TGTGCCAGCAGCCCCACTAGCGGAAACACCGGGGAGCTGTTTTTT	CASSPTSGNTGELFF	TRBV7-2	TRBJ2-2	TRBD2	.
TGTGCCAGCAGCCATGGCGACAGGGACCTGTCAGAGCAGTTCTTC	CASSHGDRDLSEQFF	TRBV14	TRBJ2-1	TRBD1	.
TGCAGCGTTGGGCGGGGTGGCACAGATACGCAGTATTTT	CSVGRGGTDTQYF	TRBV29-1	TRBJ2-3	.	few
TGTGCCAGCGGTCTGCGAGCTAACTATGGCTACACCTTC	CASGLRANYGYTF	TRBV27	TRBJ1-2	.	many
TGCAGTGCTGAGGGTGGGGACAAGGCGTTTTTT	CSAEGGDKAFF	TRBV20-1	TRBJ1-4	.	.
TGCGCCAGCAGTGAGCCGGACAGAGAGCAGTACTTC	CASSEPDREQYF	TRBV10-2	TRBJ2-7	.	.
TGCAGCGTTGCCGTATATGGCTACACCTTC	CSVAVYGYTF	TRBV29-1	TRBJ1-2	.	few
TGTGCCAGCAGCCAAGTGGCAGGATCAGGTGTAGCCTACGAGCAGTACTTC	CASSQVAGSGVAYEQYF	TRBV4-2	TRBJ2-7	.	.
TGCGCCAGCAGCTTCTTTGAGGGACAGAAAAACACCATATATTTT	CASSFFEGQKNTIYF	TRBV5-1	TRBJ1-3	TRBD1	.
TGTGCCAGCAGCCCAGTCCCCCTAGCGGGAGGCACCGGGGAGCTGTTTTTT	CASSPVPLAGGTGELFF	TRBV7-6	TRBJ2-2	TRBD2	once
TGCGCCAGATTAATATGTGAGCAGTTCTTC	CARLICEQFF	TRBV21-1	TRBJ2-1	.	.
TGCGCCAGCAGCTCACAGGGAACCGGGGAGCTGTTTTTT	CASSSQGTGELFF	TRBV5-1	TRBJ2-2	.	once
TGTGCCAGCAGTTACTCGGCCGACAGGACCTACGAGCAGTACTTC	CASSYSADRTYEQYF	TRBV6-5	TRBJ2-7	.	few
TGCGCCAGCGGCGCCGACGGCGTCACCGGGGAGCTGTTTTTT	CASGADGVTGELFF	TRBV5-1	TRBJ2-2	.	.
TGTGCCAGCAAAAACCGGGACTATGGCTACACCTTC	CASKNRDYGYTF	TRBV7-9	TRBJ1-2	.	many
TGTGCCAGCAGCGTAGGAGGGTTGGGGCGGGGTAGCACAGATACGCAGTATTTT	CASSVGGLGRGSTDTQYF	TRBV9	TRBJ2-3	.	.
TGCAGTGCCTCAGAACCCAATGAGCAGTTCTTC	CSASEPNEQFF	TRBV20-1	TRBJ2-1	.	few
TGTGCCAGCAGTTACGGGGTTGATCAGCCCCAGCATTTT	CASSYGVDQPQHF	TRBV6-6	TRBJ1-5	.	.
TGTGCCGGAGCGGGTAACCTTTACGAGCAGTACTTC	CAGAGNLYEQYF	TRBV2	TRBJ2-7	.	.
TGTGCCAGCAGCCACCTATCATCCGTCGAGCAGTACTTC	CASSHLSSVEQYF	TRBV7-9	TRBJ2-7	.	.
TGTGCCAGCAGTTTAGGAAGACAGGGAGGGACTAGCGGTCGCAATCAGCCCCAGCATTTT	CASSLGRQGGTSGRNQPQHF	TRBV28	TRBJ1-5	TRBD1	.
TGTGCCACCGCTGGTTGGACTAGCGGGAGTTACGGGTTAGAGACCCAGTACTTC	CATAGWTSGSYGLETQYF	TRBV15	TRBJ2-5	TRBD2	.
TGTGCCAGCAGCAAAGGTTTGAGCGCGGGACCCTATAGCACAGATACGCAGTATTTT	CASSKGLSAGPYSTDTQYF	TRBV21-1	TRBJ2-3	.	.
TGTGCCAGCAGCTCAGCGGGAGGCCGCACCGGGGAGCTGTTTTTT	CASSSAGGRTGELFF	TRBV13	TRBJ2-2	TRBD2	.
TGTGCCAGCAGCCAAGATGACAGGGAAGCTTTCTTT	CASSQDDREAFF	TRBV4-2	TRBJ1-1	.	few
TGCGCCAGCAGCGGCGCTAGCGGAGGGGAGACCCAGTACTTC	CASSGASGGETQYF	TRBV5-1	TRBJ2-5	TRBD2	.
TGTGCCAGCAGGCAGACAGGGCGACGTGAGCAGTTCTTC	CASRQTGRREQFF	TRBV6-5	TRBJ2-1	TRBD1	.
TGTGCCAGCAGTCTCGGACAGGGAGGCGGTGAGAAGTACTTC	CASSLGQGGGEKYF	TRBV28	TRBJ2-7	TRBD1	few
TGTGCCAGCAGCGTAGTGTTCAACACCGGGGAGCTGTTTTTT	CASSVVFNTGELFF	TRBV9	TRBJ2-2	.	.
TGCAGCGTTGCTGGTGGCAGGGAAGCAAACAATGAGCAGTTCTTC	CSVAGGREANNEQFF	TRBV29-1	TRBJ2-1	.	.
TGCAGCGTTGAAGTACAGGGGGTAGGTGGCTACACCTTC	CSVEVQGVGGYTF	TRBV29-1	TRBJ1-2	TRBD1	many
TGTGCCAGCAGACCAGCAGGCCGAGGGACATCAGATACGCAGTATTTT	CASRPAGRGTSDTQYF	TRBV5-5	TRBJ2-3	.	.
TGTGCCACCAGCTGGGGACAGGGGGACAATCAGCCCCAGCATTTT	CATSWGQGDNQPQHF	TRBV15	TRBJ1-5	TRBD1	.